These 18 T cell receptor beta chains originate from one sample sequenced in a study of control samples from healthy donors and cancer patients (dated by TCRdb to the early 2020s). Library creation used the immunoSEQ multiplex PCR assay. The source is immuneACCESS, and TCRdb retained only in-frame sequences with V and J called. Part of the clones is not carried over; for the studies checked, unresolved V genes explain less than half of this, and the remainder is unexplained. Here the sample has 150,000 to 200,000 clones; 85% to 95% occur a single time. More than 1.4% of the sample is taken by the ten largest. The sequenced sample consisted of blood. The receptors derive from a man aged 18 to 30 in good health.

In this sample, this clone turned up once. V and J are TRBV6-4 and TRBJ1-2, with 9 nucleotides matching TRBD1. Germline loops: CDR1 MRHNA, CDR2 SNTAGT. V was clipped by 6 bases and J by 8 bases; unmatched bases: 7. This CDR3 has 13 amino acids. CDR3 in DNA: TGTGCCAGCAGCCTGGGACAGGGCCGAGGCTACACCTTC. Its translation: CASSLGQGRGYTF.

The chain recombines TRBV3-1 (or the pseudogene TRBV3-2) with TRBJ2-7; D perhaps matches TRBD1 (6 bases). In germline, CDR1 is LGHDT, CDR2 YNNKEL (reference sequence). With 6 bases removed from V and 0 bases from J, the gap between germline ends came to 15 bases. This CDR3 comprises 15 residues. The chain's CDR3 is CASRRTALNSYEQYF. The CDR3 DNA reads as TGTGCCAGCAGACGGACAGCATTAAACTCCTACGAGCAGTACTTC.

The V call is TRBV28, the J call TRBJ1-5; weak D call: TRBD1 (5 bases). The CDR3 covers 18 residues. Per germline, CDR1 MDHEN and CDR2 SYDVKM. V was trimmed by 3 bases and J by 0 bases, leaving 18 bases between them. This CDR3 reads CASSFLGGGMGSNQPQHF. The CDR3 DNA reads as TGTGCCAGCAGTTTTTTGGGGGGTGGGATGGGTAGCAATCAGCCCCAGCATTTT.

The CDR3 sequence is CASSLERAGANVLTF. The DNA of the CDR3 is TGCGCCAGCAGCTTGGAGAGAGCTGGGGCCAACGTCCTGACTTTC. The rearrangement joins TRBV5-1 to TRBJ2-6, with D unresolved. Trimming stripped 0 bases from V and 2 bases from J, with 6 bases between. This CDR3 has 15 residues. The germline CDR1 and CDR2 sequences are SGHRS and YFSETQ.

The CDR3 spells CASSPQGARTGELFF. In DNA, the CDR3 is TGTGCCAGCAGTCCACAGGGGGCGCGGACCGGGGAGCTGTTTTTT. V and J are TRBV7-3 and TRBJ2-2; 9 positions agree with TRBD1. Per germline, CDR1 SGHTA and CDR2 FQGTGA. V shed 6 bases and J 5 bases; nucleotides not matched to a gene: 7. This CDR3 has 15 amino acids.

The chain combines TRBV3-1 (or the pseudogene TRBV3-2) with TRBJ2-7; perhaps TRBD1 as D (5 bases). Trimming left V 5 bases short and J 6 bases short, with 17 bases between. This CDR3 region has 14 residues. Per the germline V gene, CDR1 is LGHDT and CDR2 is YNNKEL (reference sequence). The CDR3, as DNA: TGTGCCAGCAGCTCTATTGCTAGACAGCCCGAGCAGTACTTC. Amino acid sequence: CASSSIARQPEQYF.

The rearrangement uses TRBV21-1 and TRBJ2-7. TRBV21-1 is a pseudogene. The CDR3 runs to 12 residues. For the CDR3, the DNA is TGTGCCACCCCGGGACCGGACTACGAGCAGTACTTC. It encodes CATPGPDYEQYF.

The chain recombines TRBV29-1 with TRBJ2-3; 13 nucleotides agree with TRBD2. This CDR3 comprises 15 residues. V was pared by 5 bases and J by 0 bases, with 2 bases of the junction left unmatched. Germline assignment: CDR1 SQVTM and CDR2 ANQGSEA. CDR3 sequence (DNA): TGCAGCGTTACTAGCGGGGGGGGGAGCACAGATACGCAGTATTTT. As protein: CSVTSGGGSTDTQYF.

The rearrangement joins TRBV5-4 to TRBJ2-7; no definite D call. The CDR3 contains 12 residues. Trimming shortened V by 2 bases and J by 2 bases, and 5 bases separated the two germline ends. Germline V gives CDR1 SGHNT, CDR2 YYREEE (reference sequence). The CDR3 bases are TGTGCCAGCAGCTTATGGACCTACGAGCAGTACTTC. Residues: CASSLWTYEQYF.

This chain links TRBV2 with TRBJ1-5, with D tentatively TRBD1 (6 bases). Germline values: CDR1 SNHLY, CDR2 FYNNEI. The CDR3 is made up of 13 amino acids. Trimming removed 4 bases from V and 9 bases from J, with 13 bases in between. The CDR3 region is CASSGTASGPQHF. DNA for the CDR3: TGTGCCAGCAGTGGGACAGCCAGCGGGCCCCAGCATTTT.

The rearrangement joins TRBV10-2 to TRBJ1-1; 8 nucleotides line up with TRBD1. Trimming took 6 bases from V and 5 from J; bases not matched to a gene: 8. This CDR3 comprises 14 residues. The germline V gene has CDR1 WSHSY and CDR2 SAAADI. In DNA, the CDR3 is TGCGCCAGCAGGGGATACAGGGGGGGGACTGAAGCTTTCTTT. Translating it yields CASRGYRGGTEAFF.

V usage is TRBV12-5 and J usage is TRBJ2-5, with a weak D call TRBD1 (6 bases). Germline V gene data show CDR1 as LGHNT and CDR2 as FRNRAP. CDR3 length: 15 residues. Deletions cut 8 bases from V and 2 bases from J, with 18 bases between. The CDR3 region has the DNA TGTGCTAGTAGTGGATTCTACGGACAGCAAGAGACCCAGTACTTC. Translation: CASSGFYGQQETQYF.

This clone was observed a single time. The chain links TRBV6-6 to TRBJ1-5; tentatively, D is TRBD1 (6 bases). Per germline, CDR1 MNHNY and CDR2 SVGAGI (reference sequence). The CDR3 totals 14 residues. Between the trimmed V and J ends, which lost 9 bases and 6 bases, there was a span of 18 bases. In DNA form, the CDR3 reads TGTGCCAGTTCGTACAGGGAACGGAGTCAGCCCCAGCATTTT. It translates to CASSYRERSQPQHF.

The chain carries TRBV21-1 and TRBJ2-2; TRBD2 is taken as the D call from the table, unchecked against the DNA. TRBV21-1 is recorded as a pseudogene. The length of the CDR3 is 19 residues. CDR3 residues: CASSKAKSGGRASTGELFF. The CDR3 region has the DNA TGTGCCAGCAGCAAAGCGAAGTCGGGGGGACGGGCTAGCACCGGGGAGCTGTTTTTT.

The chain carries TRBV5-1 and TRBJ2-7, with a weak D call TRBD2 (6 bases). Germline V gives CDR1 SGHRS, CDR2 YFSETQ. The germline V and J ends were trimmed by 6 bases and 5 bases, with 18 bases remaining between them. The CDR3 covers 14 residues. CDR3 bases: TGCGCCAGCAATAGGGACTCGACCGTCCACGAGCAGTACTTC. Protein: CASNRDSTVHEQYF.

The CDR3 nucleotides are TGTGCCTGGAGTTGGGATGGCACAACCGGGGAGCTGTTTTTT. Amino acids: CAWSWDGTTGELFF. The chain joins TRBV30 to TRBJ2-2; D not certain. Trimming stripped 2 bases from V and 5 bases from J, with 12 bases between. The CDR3 length is 14 residues. The germline gives CDR1 GTSNPN, CDR2 SVGIG (reference sequence). The full variable domain, completed using reference TRBV30 and TRBJ2-2, is SQTIHQWPATLVQPVGSPLSLECTVEGTSNPNLYWYRQAAGRGLQLLFYSVGIGQISSEVPQNLSASRPQDRQFILSSKKLLLSDSGFYLCAWSWDGTTGELFFGEGSRLTVL.

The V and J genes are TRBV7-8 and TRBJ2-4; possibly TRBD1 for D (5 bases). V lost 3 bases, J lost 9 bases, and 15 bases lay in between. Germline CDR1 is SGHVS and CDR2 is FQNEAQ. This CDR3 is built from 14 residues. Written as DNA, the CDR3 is TGTGCCAGCAGCTTGCGTATGACAGAAACCATTCAGTACTTC. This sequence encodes CASSLRMTETIQYF.

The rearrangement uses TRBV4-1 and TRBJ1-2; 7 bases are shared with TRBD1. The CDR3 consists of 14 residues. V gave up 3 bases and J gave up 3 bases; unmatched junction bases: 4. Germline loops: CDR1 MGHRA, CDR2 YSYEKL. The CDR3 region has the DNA TGCGCCAGCAGCCATGAGGGGGCCCACTATGGCTACACCTTC. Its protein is CASSHEGAHYGYTF.